What follows are 10 T cell receptor beta chains derived from one specimen sequenced in a study of cytomegalovirus exposure and HLA in healthy donors. Primers: 60 Vbeta forward and 13 Jbeta reverse. Assay: immunoSEQ multiplex PCR; the TCRdb copy retains only in-frame clones and omits some. The specimen's table records tens of thousands of clones. Sequencing used PBMCs. These receptors were obtained from a woman aged 40 to 55 in good health and CMV-seropositive.

The chain recombines TRBV6-5 with TRBJ2-4; 7 nucleotides agree with TRBD2. V dropped 8 bases and J dropped 8; count of bases not matched to a gene: 9. Per the germline V gene, CDR1 is MNHEY and CDR2 is SVGAGI. CDR3 size: 13 residues. CDR3 DNA sequence: TGTGCCAGCCGAGCACCGGCGGGAGACATTCAGTACTTC. Translating gives CASRAPAGDIQYF.

The chain is built from TRBV7-3 and TRBJ2-1, with 9 bases aligning to TRBD2. Unmatched junction bases numbered 5, after V lost 3 bases and J lost 5 bases. The CDR3 covers 15 residues. Germline V gives CDR1 SGHTA, CDR2 FQGTGA. CDR3 in amino acids: CASSLQRGANNEQFF. DNA for the CDR3: TGTGCCAGCAGCTTGCAGCGGGGGGCCAACAATGAGCAGTTCTTC.

The V and J genes are TRBV7-9 and TRBJ1-2, with TRBD1 as a possible D gene (6 bases). This CDR3 contains 15 residues. Trimming shortened V by 4 bases and J by 3 bases, and 15 bases separated the two germline ends. Per the germline V gene, CDR1 is SEHNR and CDR2 is FQNEAQ (reference sequence). The CDR3 region is CASSSTEQGDYGYTF. The CDR3 DNA sequence: TGTGCCAGCAGCTCAACAGAACAGGGTGACTATGGCTACACCTTC.

The V and J genes are TRBV18 and TRBJ2-7, with TRBD2 matching over 8 bases. In germline, CDR1 is KGHSH, CDR2 LQKENI. Unmatched junction bases numbered 8, after V lost 1 base and J lost 3 bases. The CDR3 loop spans 16 amino acids. The CDR3 sequence is CASSPRAGRAVYEQYF. As DNA, the CDR3 is TGTGCCAGCTCACCACGGGCCGGGAGGGCTGTCTACGAGCAGTACTTC.

For the CDR3, the DNA is TGCGCCAGCAGTCAATCTTTCTTCCTAGCGGGACGAAATAGGTGGGTCTCTGGAAACACCATATATTTT. It translates to CASSQSFFLAGRNRWVSGNTIYF. The chain is built from TRBV23-1 and TRBJ1-3, with D perhaps matching TRBD1 (5 bases). TRBV23-1 is treated as an ORF (open reading frame) with a function not yet certain. This CDR3 has 23 amino acids. V shed 0 bases and J shed 0 bases, with 30 bases lying between them.

The chain couples TRBV4-3 to TRBJ1-1; a weak D match, TRBD1 (6 bases). The CDR3 has 13 residues. The germline V and J ends were trimmed by 1 base and 5 bases, with 8 bases remaining between them. CDR1 and CDR2 from the germline V gene are LGHNA and YSLEER. CDR3 bases: TGCGCCAGCAGCCAAGGGGGGCGAACTGAAGCTTTCTTT. Translation gives CASSQGGRTEAFF.

The chain carries TRBV28 and TRBJ1-2, with 7 positions matching TRBD1. Per germline, CDR1 MDHEN and CDR2 SYDVKM. The V gene end was trimmed by 5 bases and the J gene end by 8 bases; junction bases not matched to a gene: 8. There are 13 residues in the CDR3. CDR3 sequence reads: CASSATGRGGYTF. CDR3 DNA: TGTGCCAGCAGTGCGACAGGGAGAGGGGGCTACACCTTC.

The chain is built from TRBV2 and TRBJ1-4; 9 positions match TRBD1. Per the germline V gene, CDR1 is SNHLY and CDR2 is FYNNEI. The CDR3 extends over 14 amino acids. With 6 bases clipped from V and 11 bases from J, the junction kept 10 bases outside the gene matches. CDR3 sequence: CASRTGTGLLKLFF. The DNA for the CDR3 is TGTGCCAGCAGAACCGGGACAGGGTTGTTGAAACTGTTTTTT.

This rearrangement joins TRBV10-3 to TRBJ2-7, with D possibly being TRBD2 (5 bases). This CDR3 comprises 13 residues. The germline V and J ends were trimmed by 6 bases and 3 bases, with 12 bases remaining between them. Germline-derived CDR1 and CDR2 are ENHRY and SYGVKD. The CDR3 coding sequence is TGTGCCATCAGGGCGACGGAGGTCTACGAGCAGTACTTC. Protein sequence: CAIRATEVYEQYF.

The rearrangement joins TRBV5-4 to TRBJ2-5, with D unresolved. TRBJ2-7 matches the DNA end more closely, so the J call is doubtful. CDR3 length: 11 amino acids. Germline values: CDR1 SGHNT, CDR2 YYREEE (reference sequence). For the CDR3, the DNA is TGTGCCAGCAGCTACGACTACGAGCAGTACTTC. Amino acid sequence: CASSYDYEQYF.